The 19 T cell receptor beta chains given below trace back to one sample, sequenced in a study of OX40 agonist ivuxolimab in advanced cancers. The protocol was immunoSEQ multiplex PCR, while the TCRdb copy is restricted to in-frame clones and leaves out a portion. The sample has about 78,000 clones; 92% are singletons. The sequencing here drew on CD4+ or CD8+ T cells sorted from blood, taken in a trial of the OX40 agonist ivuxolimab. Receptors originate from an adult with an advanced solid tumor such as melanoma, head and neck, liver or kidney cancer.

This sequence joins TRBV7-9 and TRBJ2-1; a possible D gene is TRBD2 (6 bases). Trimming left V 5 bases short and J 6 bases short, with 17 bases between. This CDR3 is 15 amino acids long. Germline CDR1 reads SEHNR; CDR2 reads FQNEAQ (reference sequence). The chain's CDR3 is CASSAGTAGSNEQFF. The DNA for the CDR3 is TGTGCCAGCAGCGCGGGGACGGCGGGGTCCAATGAGCAGTTCTTC.

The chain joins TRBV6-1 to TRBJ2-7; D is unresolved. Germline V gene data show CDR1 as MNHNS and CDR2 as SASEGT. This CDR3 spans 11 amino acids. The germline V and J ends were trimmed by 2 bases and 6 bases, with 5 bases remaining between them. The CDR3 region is CASSEFSEQYF. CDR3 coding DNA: TGTGCCAGCAGTGAATTCTCCGAGCAGTACTTC.

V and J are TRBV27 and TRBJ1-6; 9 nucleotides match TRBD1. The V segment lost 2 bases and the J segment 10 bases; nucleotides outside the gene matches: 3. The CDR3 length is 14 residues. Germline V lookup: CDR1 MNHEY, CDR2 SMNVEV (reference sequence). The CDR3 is CASSLDRGGSPLHF. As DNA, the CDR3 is TGTGCCAGCAGTTTAGACAGGGGGGGGTCACCCCTCCACTTT.

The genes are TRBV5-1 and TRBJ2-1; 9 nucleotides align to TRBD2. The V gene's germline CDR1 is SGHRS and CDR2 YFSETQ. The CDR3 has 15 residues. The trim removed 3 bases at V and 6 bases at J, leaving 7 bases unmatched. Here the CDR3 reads CASSSWPTSGNEQFF. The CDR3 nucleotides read TGCGCCAGCAGCTCATGGCCGACTAGCGGCAATGAGCAGTTCTTC.

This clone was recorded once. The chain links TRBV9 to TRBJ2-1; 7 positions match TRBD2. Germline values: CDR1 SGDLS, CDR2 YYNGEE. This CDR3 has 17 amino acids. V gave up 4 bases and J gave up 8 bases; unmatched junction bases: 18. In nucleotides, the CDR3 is TGTGCCAGCAGCCTCTCCTGGGGGGGGTCTAGCTGGGATGAGCAGTTCTTC. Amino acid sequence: CASSLSWGGSSWDEQFF.

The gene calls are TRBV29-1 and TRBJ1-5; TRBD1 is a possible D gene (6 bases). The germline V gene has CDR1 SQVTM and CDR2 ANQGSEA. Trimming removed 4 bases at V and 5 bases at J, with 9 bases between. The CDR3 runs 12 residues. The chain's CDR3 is CSVGAGDQPQHF. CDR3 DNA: TGCAGCGTTGGTGCAGGGGATCAGCCCCAGCATTTT.

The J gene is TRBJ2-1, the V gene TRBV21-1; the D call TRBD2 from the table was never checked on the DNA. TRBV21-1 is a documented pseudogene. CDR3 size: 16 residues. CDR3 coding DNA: TGTGCCAGCAGCCGGTGGGAGGGCCGGTCCTACAATGAGCAGTTCTTC. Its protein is CASSRWEGRSYNEQFF.

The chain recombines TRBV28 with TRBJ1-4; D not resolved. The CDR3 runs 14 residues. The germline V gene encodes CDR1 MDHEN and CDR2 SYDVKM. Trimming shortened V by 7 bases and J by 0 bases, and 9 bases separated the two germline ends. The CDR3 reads CASTPASTNEKLFF. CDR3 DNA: TGTGCCAGCACCCCGGCGTCAACTAATGAAAAACTGTTTTTT.

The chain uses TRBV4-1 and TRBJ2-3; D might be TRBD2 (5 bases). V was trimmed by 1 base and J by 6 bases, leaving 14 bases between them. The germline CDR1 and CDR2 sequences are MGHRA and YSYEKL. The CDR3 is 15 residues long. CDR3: CASSQVKYGEDTQYF. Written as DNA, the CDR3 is TGCGCCAGCAGCCAAGTAAAATATGGGGAGGATACGCAGTATTTT.

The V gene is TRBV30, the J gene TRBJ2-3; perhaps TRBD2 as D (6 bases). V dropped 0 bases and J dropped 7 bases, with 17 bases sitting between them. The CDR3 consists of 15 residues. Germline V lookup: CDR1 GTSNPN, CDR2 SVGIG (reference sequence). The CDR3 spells CAWSVLGGIVYTQYF. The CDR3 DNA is TGTGCCTGGAGTGTACTGGGCGGGATCGTATATACGCAGTATTTT.

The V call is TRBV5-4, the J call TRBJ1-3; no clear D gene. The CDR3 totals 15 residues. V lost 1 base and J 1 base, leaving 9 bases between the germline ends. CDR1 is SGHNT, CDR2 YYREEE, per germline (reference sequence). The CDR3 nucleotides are TGTGCCAGCAGCTTGCGACCATTGTCTGGAAACACCATATATTTT. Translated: CASSLRPLSGNTIYF.

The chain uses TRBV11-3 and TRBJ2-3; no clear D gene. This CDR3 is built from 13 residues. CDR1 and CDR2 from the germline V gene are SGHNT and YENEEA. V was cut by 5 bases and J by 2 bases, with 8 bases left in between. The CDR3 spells CASSTRHTDTQYF. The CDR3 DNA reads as TGTGCCAGCAGCACCCGACACACAGATACGCAGTATTTT.

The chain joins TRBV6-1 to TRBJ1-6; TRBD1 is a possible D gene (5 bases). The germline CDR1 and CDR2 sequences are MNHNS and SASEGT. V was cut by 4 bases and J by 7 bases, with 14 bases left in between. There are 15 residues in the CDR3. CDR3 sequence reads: CASSAYMGGNSPLHF. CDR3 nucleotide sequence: TGTGCCAGCAGTGCATACATGGGGGGGAATTCACCCCTCCACTTT.

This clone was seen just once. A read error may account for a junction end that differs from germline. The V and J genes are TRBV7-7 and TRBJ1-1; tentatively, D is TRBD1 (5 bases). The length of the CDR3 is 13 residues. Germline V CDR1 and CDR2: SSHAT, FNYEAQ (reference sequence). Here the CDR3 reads CASSKDRNTEAFF. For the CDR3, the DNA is TGTGCTAGCAGCAAAGACAGGAACACTGAAGCTTTCTTT.

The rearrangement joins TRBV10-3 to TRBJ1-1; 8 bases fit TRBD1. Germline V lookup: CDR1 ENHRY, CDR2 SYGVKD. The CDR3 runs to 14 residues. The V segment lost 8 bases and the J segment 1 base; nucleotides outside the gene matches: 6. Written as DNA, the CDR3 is TGTGCCATCCGGCCGGGACAGGAGAACACTGAAGCTTTCTTT. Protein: CAIRPGQENTEAFF.

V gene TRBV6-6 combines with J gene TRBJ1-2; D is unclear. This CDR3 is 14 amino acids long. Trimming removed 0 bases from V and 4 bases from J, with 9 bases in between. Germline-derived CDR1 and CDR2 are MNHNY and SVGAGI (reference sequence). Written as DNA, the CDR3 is TGTGCCAGCAGTTACTCGCCAAAGGGCTATGGCTACACCTTC. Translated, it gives CASSYSPKGYGYTF.

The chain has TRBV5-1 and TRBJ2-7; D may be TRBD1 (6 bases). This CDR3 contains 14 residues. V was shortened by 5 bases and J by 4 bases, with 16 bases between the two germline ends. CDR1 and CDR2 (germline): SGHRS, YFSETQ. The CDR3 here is CASRWGLTYYEQYF. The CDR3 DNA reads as TGCGCCAGCAGATGGGGGCTGACCTATTACGAGCAGTACTTC.

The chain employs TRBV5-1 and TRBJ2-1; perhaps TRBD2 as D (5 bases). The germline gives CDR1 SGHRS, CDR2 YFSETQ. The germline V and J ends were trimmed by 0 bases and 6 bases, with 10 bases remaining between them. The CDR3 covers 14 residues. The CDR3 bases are TGCGCCAGCAGCTTGGGACTATCAGCCAATGAGCAGTTCTTC. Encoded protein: CASSLGLSANEQFF.

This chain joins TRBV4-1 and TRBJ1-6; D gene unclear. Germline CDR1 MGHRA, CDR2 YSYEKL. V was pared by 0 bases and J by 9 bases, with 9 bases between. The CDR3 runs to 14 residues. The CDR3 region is CASSQEYPTSPLHF. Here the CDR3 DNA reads TGCGCCAGCAGCCAAGAGTATCCTACTTCACCCCTCCACTTT.